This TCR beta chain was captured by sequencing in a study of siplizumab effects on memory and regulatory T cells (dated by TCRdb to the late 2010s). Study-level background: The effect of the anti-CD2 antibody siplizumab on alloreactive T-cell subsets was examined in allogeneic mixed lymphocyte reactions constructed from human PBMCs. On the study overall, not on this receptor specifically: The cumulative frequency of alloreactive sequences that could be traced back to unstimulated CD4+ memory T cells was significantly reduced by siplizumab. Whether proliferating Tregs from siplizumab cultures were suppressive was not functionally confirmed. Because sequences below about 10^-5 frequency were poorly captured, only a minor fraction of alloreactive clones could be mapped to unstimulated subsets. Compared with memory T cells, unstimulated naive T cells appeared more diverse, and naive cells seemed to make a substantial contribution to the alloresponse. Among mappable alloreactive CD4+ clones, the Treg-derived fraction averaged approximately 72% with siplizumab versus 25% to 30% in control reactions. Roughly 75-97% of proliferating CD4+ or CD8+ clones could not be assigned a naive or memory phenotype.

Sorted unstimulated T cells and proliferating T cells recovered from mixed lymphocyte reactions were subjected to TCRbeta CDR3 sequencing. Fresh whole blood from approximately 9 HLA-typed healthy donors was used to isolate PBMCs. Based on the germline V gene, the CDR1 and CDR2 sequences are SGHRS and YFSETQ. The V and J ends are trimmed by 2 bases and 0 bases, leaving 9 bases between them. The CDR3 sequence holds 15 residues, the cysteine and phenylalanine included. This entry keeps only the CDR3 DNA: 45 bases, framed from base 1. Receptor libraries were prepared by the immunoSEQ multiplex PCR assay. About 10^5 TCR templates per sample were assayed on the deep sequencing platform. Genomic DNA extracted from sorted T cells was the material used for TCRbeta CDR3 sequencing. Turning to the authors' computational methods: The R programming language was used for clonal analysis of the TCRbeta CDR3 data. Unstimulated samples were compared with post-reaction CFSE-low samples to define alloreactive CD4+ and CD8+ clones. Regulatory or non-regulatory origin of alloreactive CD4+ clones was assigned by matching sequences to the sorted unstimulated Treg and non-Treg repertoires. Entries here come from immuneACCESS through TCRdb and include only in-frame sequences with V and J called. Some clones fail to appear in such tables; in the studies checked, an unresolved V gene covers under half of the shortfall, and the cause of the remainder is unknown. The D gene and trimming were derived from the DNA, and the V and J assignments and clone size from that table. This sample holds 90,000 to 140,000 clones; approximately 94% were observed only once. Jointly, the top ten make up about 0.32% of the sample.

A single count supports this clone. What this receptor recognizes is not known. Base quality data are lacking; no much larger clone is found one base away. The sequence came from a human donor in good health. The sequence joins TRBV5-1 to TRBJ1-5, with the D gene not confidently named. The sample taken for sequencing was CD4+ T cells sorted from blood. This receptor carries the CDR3 CASSFSGDSNQPQHF. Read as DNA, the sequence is TGCGCCAGCAGCTTTTCAGGTGATAGCAATCAGCCCCAGCATTTT.